This T cell receptor (beta chain) appears in the sequencing data of a study of OX40 agonist ivuxolimab in advanced cancers. Produced via immunoSEQ multiplex PCR; TCRdb's table is partial and in-frame only. The sample has 80,000 to 95,000 clones, 90% to 95% seen once. The CDR3 is 17 amino acids. Germline assignment: CDR1 SGHRS and CDR2 YFSETQ. Deletions cut 4 bases from V and 5 bases from J, with 22 bases between. The specimen was CD4+ or CD8+ T cells sorted from blood, collected in a trial of the OX40 agonist ivuxolimab. This TCR was recovered from an adult with an advanced solid tumor such as melanoma, head and neck, liver or kidney cancer. V and J are TRBV5-1 and TRBJ2-4; D might be TRBD1 or TRBD2, each matching 5 bases. This chain's CDR3 is CASSPNPNTGRENIQYF. CDR3 bases: TGCGCCAGCAGCCCCAACCCTAACACGGGGCGGGAAAACATTCAGTACTTC.